Given below is one T cell receptor beta chain in context. The antigen is unknown. No patient had autoimmune disease or received systemic immunosuppression. These data come from a study of OX40 agonist ivuxolimab in advanced cancers. Study details: Partial responses were achieved by three patients: one hepatocellular carcinoma, two cutaneous melanoma. Study-level findings and limits: There was clonal expansion of CD4+ and CD8+ blood T cells by week 6 at 0.1 to 3.0 mg/kg. CD8+ T cells averaged more expanded clones than CD4+.

Produced via immunoSEQ multiplex PCR; TCRdb's table is partial and in-frame only. The sample includes tens of thousands of clones, over 70% of them seen just once. V was cut by 1 base and J by 5 bases, with 12 bases left in between. CDR1 and CDR2 (germline): SGDLS, YYNGEE. The CDR3 sequence is 14 residues long. This TCR came from an adult with an advanced solid tumor such as melanoma, head and neck, liver or kidney cancer. Here the sequenced sample was CD4+ or CD8+ T cells sorted from blood, taken in a trial of the OX40 agonist ivuxolimab. V gene TRBV9 combines with J gene TRBJ1-2; no firm D call. This CDR3 reads CASSVISGSYGYTF. Written as DNA, the CDR3 is TGTGCCAGCAGCGTAATTAGCGGCAGTTATGGCTACACCTTC.